These T cell receptor beta chains were read from a single sample in a study of OX40 agonist ivuxolimab in advanced cancers. Sequencing used immunoSEQ multiplex PCR; TCRdb keeps in-frame clones, though not all of them. Here the sample spans 90,000 or so clones, roughly 90% being singletons. Sequenced material: CD4+ or CD8+ T cells sorted from blood, taken in a trial of the OX40 agonist ivuxolimab. Receptors were obtained from an adult with an advanced solid tumor such as melanoma, head and neck, liver or kidney cancer. Both conserved end residues are trimmed from each CDR3.

TRBV7-8,12,TRBJ1-2,ASSLGAGGYGYT
TRBV4-1,12,TRBJ2-7,ASSQEEGYYEQY
TRBV5-1,16,TRBJ1-4,ASSFFPTGLATNEKLF
TRBV28,9,TRBJ2-2,ASTGTGELF
TRBV10-3,14,TRBJ2-7,AISGSTSGPSYEQY
TRBV5-1,13,TRBJ2-3,ASSKTELSTDTQY
TRBV7-3,10,TRBJ2-1,ASSLNGNEQF
TRBV28,12,TRBJ2-1,ASSTPGPPGEQF
TRBV5-5,11,TRBJ2-5,ASSRDRQETQY
TRBV29-1,12,TRBJ2-1,SVFSGTRRNEQF
TRBV6-1,13,TRBJ2-5,ASSERLGGAETQY
TRBV27,13,TRBJ1-2,ASSPGQGPSYGYT
TRBV4-1,14,TRBJ2-7,ASSQTPGQGFGEQY
TRBV5-1,14,TRBJ2-7,ASSLWSTGGSYEQY
TRBV5-1,11,TRBJ2-1,ASSWQPDNEQF
TRBV2,11,TRBJ2-5,ASSGSRGETQY
TRBV7-2,10,TRBJ2-3,ASSSTGDTQY
TRBV6-6,10,TRBJ1-2,ASSRPPGGYT
TRBV10-3,12,TRBJ2-7,AISGGQGAYEQY
TRBV5-6,11,TRBJ1-2,ASSLDIQAGYT
TRBV28,15,TRBJ1-3,ASSLSQTAVSGNTIY
TRBV7-2,14,TRBJ2-3,ASSLGLAPAAGTQY
TRBV4-1,12,TRBJ1-2,ASSQDGTPYGYT
TRBV30,13,TRBJ2-6,AWIRDSSGANVLT
TRBV30,13,TRBJ2-1,AWSILAGGAYEQF
TRBV5-6,13,TRBJ2-2,ASSLGPMNTGELF
TRBV30,10,TRBJ1-1,ALPRSAFEAF
TRBV7-9,14,TRBJ2-3,ASSLSGTSGIGTQY
TRBV19,11,TRBJ1-5,ASSTVGRQPQH
TRBV10-1,12,TRBJ2-7,ASSPGQKPYEQY
TRBV10-1,11,TRBJ2-7,ASSDREGGEQY
TRBV27,12,TRBJ1-2,ASSLQGANYGYT
TRBV19,12,TRBJ1-5,ASSDQDSNQPQH
TRBV28,14,TRBJ1-3,ASSRRDGYSGNTIY
TRBV20-1,8,TRBJ2-7,SAGSPEQY
TRBV13,12,TRBJ1-6,ASSPDRAGSPLH
TRBV4-1,14,TRBJ2-7,ASSQEGILKGHEQY
TRBV27,10,TRBJ2-5,ASSGGEETQY
TRBV4-2,16,TRBJ2-2,ASSQEGLAGGSTGELF
TRBV4-1,14,TRBJ1-6,ASSPQGGSYNSPLH
TRBV11-3,11,TRBJ1-1,ASSAGQNTEAF
TRBV6-1,13,TRBJ2-5,ASSEARTGRETQY
TRBV7-9,12,TRBJ1-1,ASSPRATNTEAF
TRBV12-1,16,TRBJ2-1,ASSFVYLGQCSYNEQF
TRBV30,9,TRBJ2-1,AWSVVGEQF
TRBV9,12,TRBJ2-2,ASSVAGNTGELF
TRBV9,13,TRBJ2-3,ASSRGGTDTDTQY
TRBV28,13,TRBJ2-3,ASTGGSIRTDTQY
TRBV28,13,TRBJ1-5,ASSLEGVSNQPQH
TRBV18,13,TRBJ2-7,ASSLPGHSSYEQY
TRBV5-1,11,TRBJ2-1,ASSAGRYNEQF